A selection of T cell receptor beta chains follows, all from one sample in a study of beta chain features in type 1 diabetes. This table comes from immunoSEQ multiplex PCR, and its TCRdb copy is limited to in-frame clones, with some not included. Of about 260,000 clones listed, 68% are singletons. The sample was naive CD4+ T cells from blood. Receptors originate from a man aged 30-40 years in good health. CDR3s include the opening cysteine and the closing phenylalanine or tryptophan. The D gene is left open where the match is weak. A row's size may be missing; if present it is once, few, many or a size class.

size,V,D,J,CDR3,DNA
-,TRBV5-1,-,TRBJ2-3,CASRPQGTTDTQYF,TGCGCCAGCAGGCCACAGGGCACCACAGATACGCAGTATTTT
-,TRBV7-9,-,TRBJ2-7,CASSSQVNEQYF,TGTGCCAGCAGCTCACAGGTTAACGAGCAGTACTTC
-,TRBV19,TRBD2,TRBJ2-7,CASSMTSGSYEQYF,TGTGCCAGTAGTATGACTAGCGGGAGCTACGAGCAGTACTTC
-,TRBV30,-,TRBJ2-3,CAWREKGTDTQYF,TGTGCCTGGAGGGAGAAAGGGACAGATACGCAGTATTTT
once,TRBV18,-,TRBJ2-3,CASSPADTQYF,TGTGCCAGCTCACCGGCAGATACGCAGTATTTT
-,TRBV10-3,TRBD2,TRBJ2-1,CATASGAHNEQFF,TGTGCCACCGCTAGCGGGGCCCACAATGAGCAGTTCTTC
-,TRBV7-2,TRBD2,TRBJ2-7,CASSLGLALTVSYEQYF,TGTGCCAGCAGCTTAGGACTAGCACTCACCGTCTCCTACGAGCAGTACTTC
-,TRBV7-2,-,TRBJ2-2,CASSSPDSGELFF,TGTGCCAGCAGCTCACCAGATTCCGGGGAGCTGTTTTTT
-,TRBV18,TRBD2,TRBJ2-7,CASSPSGSAGEQYF,TGTGCCAGCTCACCTAGCGGGAGTGCTGGCGAGCAGTACTTC
few,TRBV15,TRBD2,TRBJ2-4,CATSRAGLADAKNIQYF,TGTGCCACCAGCAGAGCCGGGCTAGCGGACGCCAAAAACATTCAGTACTTC
-,TRBV6-5,TRBD1,TRBJ2-1,CASSRQGKEQFF,TGTGCCAGCAGCAGACAGGGAAAGGAGCAGTTCTTC
-,TRBV9,TRBD2,TRBJ2-2,CASSPLAGVAPGELFF,TGTGCCAGCAGCCCTTTAGCGGGAGTTGCTCCCGGGGAGCTGTTTTTT
once,TRBV7-9,TRBD2,TRBJ2-2,CASSFRGLVNTGELFF,TGTGCCAGCAGCTTCAGGGGACTAGTGAACACCGGGGAGCTGTTTTTT
-,TRBV29-1,-,TRBJ2-1,CSVDLSSYNEQFF,TGCAGCGTTGATTTGAGCTCCTACAATGAGCAGTTCTTC
few,TRBV29-1,TRBD2,TRBJ2-1,CSVESLAGRVEQFF,TGCAGCGTTGAATCTCTAGCGGGGCGCGTTGAGCAGTTCTTC
-,TRBV15,-,TRBJ1-6,CATSREGGSPLHF,TGTGCCACCAGCAGAGAAGGGGGTTCACCCCTCCACTTT
-,TRBV5-1,TRBD1,TRBJ2-5,CASTRTQGAETQYF,TGCGCCAGCACACGAACTCAGGGGGCCGAGACCCAGTACTTC
once,TRBV5-4,TRBD1,TRBJ1-5,CASSLGGGGLDQPQHF,TGTGCCAGCAGTTTAGGGGGAGGGGGCTTAGATCAGCCCCAGCATTTT
-,TRBV9,TRBD2,TRBJ2-3,CASSPGTSGSTDTQYF,TGTGCCAGCAGCCCCGGGACTAGCGGATCCACAGATACGCAGTATTTT
-,TRBV19,TRBD1,TRBJ1-3,CASSAGTAGNTIYF,TGTGCCAGTAGTGCCGGGACAGCTGGAAACACCATATATTTT
few,TRBV10-3,-,TRBJ1-6,CAISQVINSPLHF,TGTGCCATCAGCCAAGTTATAAATTCACCCCTCCACTTT
few,TRBV13,TRBD1,TRBJ2-2,CASMWGQGALTGELFF,TGTGCCAGCATGTGGGGACAGGGAGCGCTCACCGGGGAGCTGTTTTTT
-,TRBV2,-,TRBJ1-4,CASNAAGIEKLFF,TGTGCCAGCAACGCTGCGGGGATTGAAAAACTGTTTTTT
-,TRBV7-6,-,TRBJ2-5,CASSLAVETQYF,TGTGCCAGCAGCTTAGCAGTAGAGACCCAGTACTTC
-,TRBV30,-,TRBJ1-2,CAWSVGQVHGYTF,TGTGCCTGGAGTGTAGGGCAGGTCCATGGCTACACCTTC
once,TRBV30,-,TRBJ2-7,CAWSLQSYEQYF,TGTGCCTGGAGTCTACAGAGTTACGAGCAGTACTTC
few,TRBV30,-,TRBJ2-7,CAWREGLGYEQYF,TGTGCCTGGAGGGAGGGCCTTGGTTACGAGCAGTACTTC
-,TRBV27,-,TRBJ2-7,CASSLSGSYEQYF,TGTGCCAGCAGTTTGAGTGGCTCCTACGAGCAGTACTTC
-,TRBV7-9,-,TRBJ2-1,CASSQQAIAYNEQFF,TGTGCCAGCAGCCAACAGGCTATCGCTTACAATGAGCAGTTCTTC
few,TRBV9,TRBD1,TRBJ2-1,CASSVDGTGYNEQFF,TGTGCCAGCAGCGTAGATGGGACAGGGTACAATGAGCAGTTCTTC
-,TRBV9,-,TRBJ2-7,CASSVGRTTYEQYF,TGTGCCAGCAGCGTAGGTAGGACGACCTACGAGCAGTACTTC
-,TRBV29-1,-,TRBJ2-5,CSVEDLGGRETQYF,TGCAGCGTTGAAGATCTTGGGGGCCGAGAGACCCAGTACTTC
-,TRBV25-1,-,TRBJ2-5,CASSEAGGETQYF,TGTGCCAGCAGTGAGGCAGGCGGGGAGACCCAGTACTTC
-,TRBV2,TRBD1,TRBJ2-7,CAAGTGVGEQYF,TGTGCCGCCGGGACAGGGGTCGGTGAGCAGTACTTC
-,TRBV6-5,TRBD1,TRBJ2-3,CASSREDRERNTQYF,TGTGCCAGCAGCAGAGAGGACAGGGAGAGGAATACGCAGTATTTT
-,TRBV30,-,TRBJ2-7,CAWISDRLGYEQYF,TGTGCCTGGATTAGCGATCGGCTAGGGTACGAGCAGTACTTC
-,TRBV30,-,TRBJ1-1,CAWSASTGEAFF,TGTGCCTGGAGTGCGTCGACAGGTGAAGCTTTCTTT
-,TRBV30,TRBD2,TRBJ2-1,CACTGLAGRYNEQFF,TGTGCCTGCACTGGACTAGCGGGAAGGTACAATGAGCAGTTCTTC
-,TRBV11-2,-,TRBJ2-3,CASSLDGLSTDTQYF,TGTGCCAGCAGCTTAGACGGCCTAAGCACAGATACGCAGTATTTT
few,TRBV10-2,-,TRBJ1-3,CASSEQVSGNTIYF,TGCGCCAGCAGTGAGCAGGTCTCTGGAAACACCATATATTTT
-,TRBV11-2,-,TRBJ2-1,CASSSPRGQWNEQFF,TGTGCCAGCAGCTCCCCCCGGGGGCAGTGGAATGAGCAGTTCTTC
-,TRBV7-2,-,TRBJ2-5,CASSQMGTGETQYF,TGTGCCAGCAGCCAGATGGGGACGGGCGAGACCCAGTACTTC
few,TRBV29-1,-,TRBJ2-3,CSVRGVYTDTQYF,TGCAGCGTCCGAGGGGTTTACACAGATACGCAGTATTTT
-,TRBV28,-,TRBJ2-3,CASSLSSTDTQYF,TGTGCCAGCAGTTTATCTAGCACAGATACGCAGTATTTT